Each of the 30 T cell receptor beta chains below was sequenced from the same sample in a study of Ad26.COV2.S vaccination and SARS-CoV-2 variants. Documented treatment: approximately 18 received Ad26.COV2.S at low or high dose, single or two shots; roughly five received placebo; per-sample allocation not given. Sampling happened 63 days after the first vaccine or placebo injection. The data were produced by immunoSEQ multiplex PCR, yet TCRdb's version contains in-frame clones alone and is incomplete. The sample records 240,000 or so clones, 85% to 90% being singletons. The sequencing here drew on peripheral blood, taken in a trial of Ad26.COV2.S vaccine versus placebo. These receptor sequences come from a person between 18 and 60 years old who received the Ad26.COV2.S COVID-19 vaccine or a placebo.

CDR3 nucleotides: TGTGCCAGCAGACAAACGGGCCCTTATTCAGGCTACACCTTC. Translated, it gives CASRQTGPYSGYTF. The chain uses TRBV6-5 and TRBJ1-2; D is undetermined. Germline V gives CDR1 MNHEY, CDR2 SVGAGI. CDR3 length equals 14 residues. Trimming pared 6 bases from V and 8 bases from J, leaving 19 bases between.

V gene TRBV2 combines with J gene TRBJ2-3; D remains ambiguous. The germline gives CDR1 SNHLY, CDR2 FYNNEI. This CDR3 comprises 11 residues. V lost 8 bases and J lost 8, with 11 bases in between. CDR3 coding DNA: TGTGCCAGCCATGCTGGTGGTACGCAGTATTTT. Protein: CASHAGGTQYF.

CDR3 nucleotide sequence: TGTGCCTGGAGTGTATCGTACAATGAGCAGTTCTTC. It yields the protein CAWSVSYNEQFF. The V gene is TRBV30, the J gene TRBJ2-1; no clear D gene. Germline assignment: CDR1 GTSNPN and CDR2 SVGIG (reference sequence). V lost 0 bases to trimming and J lost 4 bases, with 4 bases between them. The CDR3 is made up of 12 amino acids.

This chain uses TRBV6-6 with TRBJ2-1, with TRBD2 matching over 12 bases. The CDR3 is 15 amino acids. The germline V gene encodes CDR1 MNHNY and CDR2 SVGAGI (reference sequence). With 7 bases clipped from V and 9 bases from J, the junction kept 10 bases outside the gene matches. The CDR3 DNA follows: TGTGCCAGCACTCCGGGACTAGCGGGTGCGGGTGAGCAGTTCTTC. Its translation is CASTPGLAGAGEQFF.

The chain couples TRBV28 to TRBJ2-2, with D maybe TRBD2 (6 bases). Trimming stripped 4 bases from V and 0 bases from J, with 9 bases between. The CDR3 consists of 15 residues. The germline V gene encodes CDR1 MDHEN and CDR2 SYDVKM. The chain's CDR3 is CASSSPGANTGELFF. The CDR3 DNA is TGTGCCAGCAGTTCCCCGGGGGCGAACACCGGGGAGCTGTTTTTT.

The chain links TRBV6-5 to TRBJ2-1; the D gene is possibly TRBD2 (7 bases). Germline-derived CDR1 and CDR2 are MNHEY and SVGAGI. V lost 6 bases, J lost 5 bases, and 14 bases lay in between. This CDR3 contains 14 residues. The CDR3 region is CASRTGGPDNEQFF. The CDR3 DNA reads as TGTGCCAGCAGAACGGGGGGCCCAGACAATGAGCAGTTCTTC.

The V and J genes are TRBV7-2 and TRBJ1-2; 10 nucleotides line up with TRBD1. There are 14 residues in the CDR3. J gave up 8 bases and V 1 base, and 4 bases lay outside the gene matches. Germline CDR1 and CDR2: SGHTA and FQGNSA. CDR3 protein: CASSLGDRGYGYTF. As DNA, the CDR3 is TGTGCCAGCAGCTTAGGGGACAGGGGTTACGGCTACACCTTC.

This rearrangement joins TRBV6-2 or TRBV6-3 to TRBJ2-7; 10 positions agree with TRBD1. This CDR3 region has 15 residues. The trim removed 5 bases at V and 1 base at J, leaving 5 bases unmatched. Germline CDR1 reads MNHEY; CDR2 reads SVGEGT. CDR3 in amino acids: CASSLPGQGSYEQYF. The CDR3 nucleotides read TGTGCCAGCAGTCTCCCGGGACAGGGGTCCTACGAGCAGTACTTC.

Details on this clone: One junction end does not reproduce the germline sequence, and a read error may be involved. The CDR3 reads CATGRVGYGYTF. The CDR3 DNA is TGTGCCACCGGCAGAGTGGGCTATGGCTACACCTTC. The rearrangement uses TRBV15 and TRBJ1-2, with D unclear. CDR3 length equals 12 residues. CDR1 and CDR2 from the germline V gene are LNHNV and YYDKDF (reference sequence). Based on the CDR3 plus reference TRBV15 and TRBJ1-2, the full variable domain is DAMVIQNPRYQVTQFGKPVTLSCSQTLNHNVMYWYQQKSSQAPKLLFHYYDKDFNNEADTPDNFQSRRPNTSFCFLDIRSPGLGDTAMYLCATGRVGYGYTFGSGTRLTVV.

In its sample, this clone was seen a few times. DNA for the CDR3: TGTGCCAGCTCACCATCGCGGTCACCCCTCCACTTT. This gives the protein CASSPSRSPLHF. The chain combines TRBV18 with TRBJ1-6; D uncertain. Germline assignment: CDR1 KGHSH and CDR2 LQKENI. The CDR3 spans 12 residues. Trimming took 2 bases from V and 10 from J, leaving 6 bases between them. The full variable domain, in which reference TRBV18 and TRBJ1-6 provide the parts outside the CDR3, is NAGVMQNPRHLVRRRGQEARLRCSPMKGHSHVYWYRQLPEEGLKFMVYLQKENIIDESGMPKERFSAEFPKEGPSILRIQQVVRGDSAAYFCASSPSRSPLHFGNGTRLTVT.

The chain joins TRBV7-9 to TRBJ1-1, with 8 bases matching TRBD1. The ends lost 8 bases at V and 0 bases at J; junction bases unmatched: 8. Germline loops: CDR1 SEHNR, CDR2 FQNEAQ (reference sequence). The CDR3 covers 15 residues. The CDR3 protein is CASGPGTGLNTEAFF. The CDR3 DNA is TGTGCCAGCGGACCCGGGACAGGCCTGAACACTGAAGCTTTCTTT.

The chain uses TRBV5-1 and TRBJ1-2, with D unclear. V was pared by 0 bases and J by 0 bases, with 6 bases between. The CDR3 sequence is 14 residues long. Germline-derived CDR1 and CDR2 are SGHRS and YFSETQ. The DNA of the CDR3 is TGCGCCAGCAGCTTGGCCCCTGCTAACTATGGCTACACCTTC. Amino acids: CASSLAPANYGYTF. Filled out from reference TRBV5-1 and TRBJ1-2, the complete variable domain reads KAGVTQTPRYLIKTRGQQVTLSCSPISGHRSVSWYQQTPGQGLQFLFEYFSETQRNKGNFPGRFSGRQFSNSRSEMNVSTLELGDSALYLCASSLAPANYGYTFGSGTRLTVV.

This clone was seen only once. The gene calls are TRBV30 and TRBJ2-1; 14 positions match TRBD2. This CDR3 has 15 amino acids. The V segment lost 4 bases and the J segment 6 bases; nucleotides outside the gene matches: 5. Germline assignment: CDR1 GTSNPN and CDR2 SVGIG (reference sequence). CDR3 coding DNA: TGTGCCTGGACCGTCGGGACTAGCGGGAGCAATGAGCAGTTCTTC. It encodes CAWTVGTSGSNEQFF.

The table lists this clone with a count of one. Here the CDR3 reads CAWERGSGANVLTF. CDR3 DNA sequence: TGTGCCTGGGAGCGGGGGTCAGGGGCCAACGTCCTGACTTTC. This sequence joins TRBV30 and TRBJ2-6; TRBD2 aligns across 8 bases. Per the germline V gene, CDR1 is GTSNPN and CDR2 is SVGIG (reference sequence). This CDR3 is built from 14 residues. Trimming took 5 bases from V and 4 from J; bases not matched to a gene: 4.

The chain carries TRBV5-5 and TRBJ2-5, with D unclear. This CDR3 spans 14 amino acids. The V and J ends lost 0 bases and 5 bases respectively, with 11 bases between them. Germline V gene sequence: CDR1 SGHKS, CDR2 YYEKEE (reference sequence). The CDR3: CASSLGGTLETQYF. In DNA, the CDR3 is TGTGCCAGCAGCTTGGGGGGTACGCTGGAGACCCAGTACTTC.

The V gene is TRBV27, the J gene TRBJ1-1; no reliable D call. The V gene lost 3 bases and the J gene lost 10 bases, with 15 bases spanning the gap. The germline V gene encodes CDR1 MNHEY and CDR2 SMNVEV (reference sequence). This CDR3 contains 13 residues. DNA for the CDR3: TGTGCCAGCAGTTTCCAAGGCCCTGCACGAGCTTTCTTT. It specifies CASSFQGPARAFF.

The V call is TRBV28, the J call TRBJ1-5; weak D call: TRBD1 (5 bases). Germline assignment: CDR1 MDHEN and CDR2 SYDVKM. This CDR3 has 16 residues. Trimming took 6 bases from V and 3 from J, leaving 18 bases between them. The DNA of the CDR3 is TGTGCCAGCAGGGGGCTTTCTGGAGGGGACAATCAGCCCCAGCATTTT. Translating gives CASRGLSGGDNQPQHF.

V and J are TRBV5-1 and TRBJ1-2; D remains ambiguous. Germline V CDR1 and CDR2: SGHRS, YFSETQ. V was clipped by 4 bases and J by 4 bases, with 11 bases between them. This CDR3 contains 13 residues. CDR3: CASSADGRYGYTF. Written as DNA, the CDR3 is TGCGCCAGCAGCGCTGACGGACGCTATGGCTACACCTTC. Drawing the rest from reference TRBV5-1 and TRBJ1-2, the complete variable domain is KAGVTQTPRYLIKTRGQQVTLSCSPISGHRSVSWYQQTPGQGLQFLFEYFSETQRNKGNFPGRFSGRQFSNSRSEMNVSTLELGDSALYLCASSADGRYGYTFGSGTRLTVV.

The chain couples TRBV7-9 to TRBJ2-2, with D possibly TRBD2 on 6 matching bases. Germline V lookup: CDR1 SEHNR, CDR2 FQNEAQ (reference sequence). V shed 0 bases and J shed 0 bases, with 8 bases lying between them. The CDR3 is made up of 16 amino acids. The CDR3 DNA sequence: TGTGCCAGCAGCTTAGCGGGGACTGCGAACACCGGGGAGCTGTTTTTT. Translation: CASSLAGTANTGELFF.

The chain employs TRBV7-2 and TRBJ2-1; D may match TRBD1 or TRBD2 (6 bases each). The V gene's germline CDR1 is SGHTA and CDR2 FQGNSA. The CDR3 length is 15 residues. Trimming stripped 5 bases from V and 3 bases from J, with 14 bases between. This chain's CDR3 is CASSVVEGGYNEQFF. CDR3 DNA sequence: TGTGCCAGCAGCGTGGTGGAGGGGGGCTACAATGAGCAGTTCTTC.

This clone showed up just a few times. The chain joins TRBV5-1 to TRBJ2-3; a weak D match, TRBD2 (5 bases). There are 15 residues in the CDR3. Per the germline V gene, CDR1 is SGHRS and CDR2 is YFSETQ. Trimming pared 6 bases from V and 3 bases from J, leaving 17 bases between. CDR3 sequence (DNA): TGCGCCAGCACCCCCAGTGGTAGCGAGACAGATACGCAGTATTTT. Translated, it gives CASTPSGSETDTQYF. The variable domain in full, with the rest retrieved from reference TRBV5-1 and TRBJ2-3, is KAGVTQTPRYLIKTRGQQVTLSCSPISGHRSVSWYQQTPGQGLQFLFEYFSETQRNKGNFPGRFSGRQFSNSRSEMNVSTLELGDSALYLCASTPSGSETDTQYFGPGTRLTVL.

The chain couples TRBV7-9 to TRBJ2-5, with D possibly being TRBD1 (6 bases). CDR1 is SEHNR, CDR2 FQNEAQ, per germline (reference sequence). This CDR3 is 15 amino acids long. V was shortened by 5 bases and J by 3 bases, with 16 bases between the two germline ends. The CDR3 region is CASSPPRRGEETQYF. CDR3 in DNA: TGTGCCAGCAGCCCCCCCCGCAGGGGCGAAGAGACCCAGTACTTC.

The V and J genes are TRBV9 and TRBJ2-1; unclear D gene. Germline lookup yields CDR1 SGDLS and CDR2 YYNGEE. CDR3 length: 13 amino acids. Trimming removed 0 bases at V and 8 bases at J, with 9 bases between. The chain's CDR3 is CASSVAIVDEQFF. The DNA of the CDR3 is TGTGCCAGCAGCGTAGCAATAGTCGATGAGCAGTTCTTC.

This sequence joins TRBV4-2 and TRBJ1-5; 7 positions match TRBD1. The CDR3 totals 14 residues. Losses at the gene ends were 3 bases for V and 3 bases for J; bases not matched to a gene: 2. Germline V gene data show CDR1 as LGHNA and CDR2 as YNFKEQ. The CDR3 sequence: CASSQTGLNQPQHF. The CDR3 DNA is TGTGCCAGCAGCCAGACAGGGCTCAATCAGCCCCAGCATTTT.

The chain joins TRBV5-4 to TRBJ1-6, with D possibly being TRBD1 (6 bases). The germline V gene has CDR1 SGHNT and CDR2 YYREEE (reference sequence). The CDR3 is made up of 15 amino acids. Deletions cut 2 bases from V and 7 bases from J, with 13 bases between. CDR3 sequence (DNA): TGTGCCAGCAGCTTAGGAGACAGGAAGAATTCACCCCTCCACTTT. Translation gives CASSLGDRKNSPLHF.

This chain connects TRBV19 to TRBJ1-1; D might be TRBD1 (5 bases). V was cut by 3 bases and J by 5 bases, with 10 bases left in between. The CDR3 extends over 13 amino acids. CDR1 is LNHDA and CDR2 is SQIVND in the germline V gene (reference sequence). In DNA, the CDR3 is TGTGCCAGTAGTATCCAGGGATTAACTGAAGCTTTCTTT. This codes for CASSIQGLTEAFF. Full variable domain (missing parts from reference TRBV19 and TRBJ1-1): DGGITQSPKYLFRKEGQNVTLSCEQNLNHDAMYWYRQDPGQGLRLIYYSQIVNDFQKGDIAEGYSVSREKKESFPLTVTSAQKNPTAFYLCASSIQGLTEAFFGQGTRLTVV.

The chain employs TRBV18 and TRBJ2-1; D remains unclear. The V end lost 0 bases, the J end lost 15 bases, and 15 bases lay between the germline ends. CDR1 and CDR2 from the germline V gene are KGHSH and LQKENI. The CDR3 has 13 residues. The CDR3 nucleotides read TGTGCCAGCTCACCACCGAGCGACCCGCGCCCGTTCTTC. It translates to CASSPPSDPRPFF.

This clone was recorded once. The J gene is TRBJ2-3, the V gene TRBV10-3; 8 bases map to TRBD2. The junction had 8 bases not matched to a gene; V was cut back by 1 base and J by 2 bases. The CDR3 contains 17 residues. The germline CDR1 and CDR2 sequences are ENHRY and SYGVKD. The DNA for the CDR3 is TGTGCCATCAGTGAGTTTCTTAGCGGGGCGAACACAGATACGCAGTATTTT. Its translation is CAISEFLSGANTDTQYF.

This clone was recorded only once. The chain combines TRBV5-4 with TRBJ2-7; the match to TRBD2 covers 14 bases. The germline V gene has CDR1 SGHNT and CDR2 YYREEE (reference sequence). CDR3 length: 16 amino acids. Germline trimming cut 4 bases from V and 4 bases from J; bases unmatched to any gene: 7. The CDR3 region has the DNA TGTGCCAGCAGCCCAGGACTAGCGGGGGGCTCTTACGAGCAGTACTTC. The encoded protein is CASSPGLAGGSYEQYF.

V usage is TRBV4-1 and J usage is TRBJ2-1; 8 nucleotides agree with TRBD2. Germline-derived CDR1 and CDR2 are MGHRA and YSYEKL. V lost 5 bases, J lost 3 bases, and 6 bases stayed unmatched. This CDR3 is 15 amino acids long. CDR3 nucleotides: TGCGCCAGCAGCAACTCGGGGGGGCTCTACAATGAGCAGTTCTTC. Residues: CASSNSGGLYNEQFF.